These 22 T cell receptor beta chains were all obtained from the same sample, sequenced in a study of OX40 agonist ivuxolimab in advanced cancers. Only in-frame clones appear in the TCRdb table, and some are missing; sequencing was by immunoSEQ multiplex PCR. The sample consists of around 67,000 clones, approximately 79% of them appearing once. This specimen consisted of CD4+ or CD8+ T cells sorted from blood, obtained in a trial of the OX40 agonist ivuxolimab. All receptors come from an adult with an advanced solid tumor such as melanoma, head and neck, liver or kidney cancer.

This sequence joins TRBV9 and TRBJ2-5, with D unresolved. CDR3 size: 15 residues. Trimming cost V 2 bases and J 5 bases, with 16 bases left between them. CDR1 and CDR2 from the germline V gene are SGDLS and YYNGEE. Here the CDR3 reads CASSVTPLGRETQYF. The CDR3 bases are TGTGCCAGCAGCGTCACACCGCTCGGGCGGGAGACCCAGTACTTC.

This clone was counted between two and nine times. This chain joins TRBV6-1 and TRBJ1-1, with D perhaps matching TRBD1 (5 bases). Germline loops: CDR1 MNHNS, CDR2 SASEGT. The CDR3 consists of 14 residues. V was pared by 6 bases and J by 7 bases, with 18 bases between. The CDR3 sequence is CASRRDGGVGEAFF. The CDR3, as DNA: TGTGCCAGCAGAAGAGACGGGGGGGTCGGTGAAGCTTTCTTT.

The chain carries TRBV5-4 and TRBJ2-2, with a weak D call TRBD1 (5 bases). Trimming pared 1 base from V and 1 base from J, leaving 14 bases between. Germline V gene sequence: CDR1 SGHNT, CDR2 YYREEE (reference sequence). CDR3 length: 17 residues. The CDR3 DNA is TGTGCCAGCAGCTTGTATAATGGAAGGGGGAACACCGGGGAGCTGTTTTTT. Translated, it gives CASSLYNGRGNTGELFF.

V is TRBV7-9 and J is TRBJ1-3, with TRBD1 matching 7 bases. The CDR3 covers 16 residues. Unmatched junction bases numbered 9, after V lost 3 bases and J lost 4 bases. Germline values: CDR1 SEHNR, CDR2 FQNEAQ (reference sequence). The CDR3 DNA is TGTGCCAGCAGCTTTGACAGGGTCTACGGCGGAAACACCATATATTTT. It yields the protein CASSFDRVYGGNTIYF.

For this clone: At one boundary the junction diverges from the germline segment, which might be a read error. The V gene is TRBV27, the J gene TRBJ2-7, with 9 bases lining up with TRBD1. Germline CDR1 and CDR2: MNHEY and SMNVEV (reference sequence). The CDR3 spans 19 residues. The CDR3 DNA follows: TGTGCCAGCAGACAAGGTCCCTCCCCCTCCGGGACAGGGCGATCCAGCCTGGCGTTC. Translation: CASRQGPSPSGTGRSSLAF.

This chain links TRBV2 with TRBJ1-5; D is unresolved. The V gene lost 4 bases and the J gene lost 4 bases, with 17 bases spanning the gap. The CDR3 loop spans 16 amino acids. Germline V gives CDR1 SNHLY, CDR2 FYNNEI. CDR3 bases: TGTGCCAGCAGTGGAAGGGCCAGGTGGGGAAATCAGCCCCAGCATTTT. Protein: CASSGRARWGNQPQHF.

A word on this clone: The same CDR3 also results from other DNA sequences found in this sample. The chain combines TRBV11-2 with TRBJ2-7; D may be TRBD2 (6 bases). Germline CDR1 is SGHAT and CDR2 is FQNNGV. Trimming left V 2 bases short and J 2 bases short, with 7 bases between. The CDR3 consists of 13 residues. The CDR3 nucleotides read TGTGCCAGCAGCTTACAGCGGGCCTACGAGCAGTACTTC. Amino acids: CASSLQRAYEQYF.

The chain links TRBV15 to TRBJ2-1, with 10 bases matching TRBD1. From germline, CDR1 is LNHNV and CDR2 YYDKDF (reference sequence). V lost 2 bases and J lost 5; bases outside the gene matches: 3. This CDR3 has 15 amino acids. CDR3 bases: TGTGCCACCAGCAGAATGGGGACAGGGGACAATGAGCAGTTCTTC. Protein sequence: CATSRMGTGDNEQFF.

This clone appeared once. One junction end does not reproduce the germline sequence, and a read error may be involved. Other nucleotide sequences in the sample specify the same CDR3. The V gene is TRBV18, the J gene TRBJ2-3, with no clear D. Per the germline V gene, CDR1 is KGHSH and CDR2 is LQKENI. The CDR3 is 12 amino acids. Here the CDR3 DNA reads TGTGCCAGCTCACCATCCCCAGACACGCAGTATTTT. Its protein product is CASSPSPDTQYF.

The CDR3 region has the DNA TGCGCCAGCAGCTTGGCTGGGGGCGGCGATCAGCCCCAGCATTTT. Translated, it gives CASSLAGGGDQPQHF. This chain uses TRBV5-1 with TRBJ1-5; a possible D gene is TRBD1 (6 bases). The CDR3 extends over 15 amino acids. Germline loops: CDR1 SGHRS, CDR2 YFSETQ. The V end was cut by 0 bases, the J end by 5 bases, with 12 bases between.

This rearrangement joins TRBV7-2 to TRBJ1-5; D gene uncertain. Trimming removed 6 bases at V and 5 bases at J, with 8 bases between. The CDR3 loop spans 12 amino acids. Germline loops: CDR1 SGHTA, CDR2 FQGNSA. The CDR3 spells CASRIGDQPQHF. In DNA, the CDR3 is TGTGCCAGCAGGATCGGGGATCAGCCCCAGCATTTT.

This clone showed up just a few times. V and J are TRBV6-5 and TRBJ2-7, with 9 bases that match TRBD1. V lost 10 bases, J lost 0 bases, and 10 bases stayed unmatched. The CDR3 has 15 amino acids. Germline CDR1 MNHEY, CDR2 SVGAGI. CDR3 protein: CAKRPPGQGSYEQYF. In nucleotides, the CDR3 is TGTGCCAAACGCCCTCCGGGACAGGGCTCCTACGAGCAGTACTTC.

The chain recombines TRBV5-1 with TRBJ2-3; D might be TRBD2 (5 bases). Germline lookup yields CDR1 SGHRS and CDR2 YFSETQ. Between the trimmed V and J ends, which lost 6 bases and 3 bases, there was a span of 5 bases. The CDR3 sequence is 11 residues long. The CDR3 reads CASTGTDTQYF. CDR3 coding DNA: TGCGCCAGCACGGGGACAGATACGCAGTATTTT.

By its share, this clone is medium-sized. The rearrangement uses TRBV6-6 and TRBJ1-1; D gene ambiguous. V lost 0 bases and J 1 base, leaving 6 bases between the germline ends. CDR3 length equals 14 residues. Germline V gene lookup returns CDR1 MNHNY and CDR2 SVGAGI (reference sequence). CDR3 DNA sequence: TGTGCCAGCAGTTACTCGACGGCGAACACTGAAGCTTTCTTT. Amino acid sequence: CASSYSTANTEAFF.

V is TRBV7-2 and J is TRBJ1-6, with 10 bases aligning to TRBD1. The CDR3 runs 16 residues. CDR1 is SGHTA and CDR2 is FQGNSA in the germline V gene. J was trimmed by 6 bases and V by 4 bases; bases with no gene match: 6. In DNA form, the CDR3 reads TGTGCCAGCAGCTCCCAGAGGACAGGGGGTAATTCACCCCTCCACTTT. It codes for CASSSQRTGGNSPLHF.

The chain carries TRBV19 and TRBJ2-4, with TRBD2 matching 11 bases. There are 17 residues in the CDR3. V lost 5 bases and J lost 3; bases outside the gene matches: 9. The germline V gene encodes CDR1 LNHDA and CDR2 SQIVND (reference sequence). CDR3 amino acids: CASSSHSGRADKNIQYF. CDR3 bases: TGTGCCAGTAGTTCCCATAGCGGGAGGGCCGACAAAAACATTCAGTACTTC. Full variable domain (rest looked up from reference TRBV19 and TRBJ2-4): DGGITQSPKYLFRKEGQNVTLSCEQNLNHDAMYWYRQDPGQGLRLIYYSQIVNDFQKGDIAEGYSVSREKKESFPLTVTSAQKNPTAFYLCASSSHSGRADKNIQYFGAGTRLSVL.

V usage is TRBV29-1 and J usage is TRBJ1-1, with a tentative D call TRBD1 (5 bases). The V gene's germline CDR1 is SQVTM and CDR2 ANQGSEA. Trimming left V 6 bases short and J 1 base short, with 9 bases between. The CDR3 is 12 amino acids. In DNA, the CDR3 is TGCAGCGTCTTAACAGGGAACACTGAAGCTTTCTTT. Encoded protein: CSVLTGNTEAFF.

This clone was counted a single time. The rearrangement links TRBV10-3 to TRBJ2-1; 8 positions agree with TRBD2. The CDR3 contains 16 residues. Germline V lookup: CDR1 ENHRY, CDR2 SYGVKD. Unmatched junction bases numbered 11, after V lost 10 bases and J lost 0 bases. CDR3 protein: CATFPAGGGSYNEQFF. The CDR3 DNA reads TGTGCCACCTTTCCCGCGGGAGGTGGCTCCTACAATGAGCAGTTCTTC.

In DNA form, the CDR3 reads TGTGCCAGCAGTTGGGGCAGGGGGGATACTGGAAACACCATATATTTT. Its protein is CASSWGRGDTGNTIYF. This chain links TRBV6-5 with TRBJ1-3; 7 nucleotides align to TRBD1. The CDR3 covers 16 residues. Unmatched junction bases numbered 8, after V lost 4 bases and J lost 2 bases. Germline CDR1 is MNHEY and CDR2 is SVGAGI.

The chain combines TRBV7-9 with TRBJ2-7; 8 positions agree with TRBD2. With 3 bases clipped from V and 2 bases from J, the junction kept 9 bases outside the gene matches. The germline CDR1 and CDR2 sequences are SEHNR and FQNEAQ (reference sequence). The CDR3 is 16 amino acids. CDR3 in DNA: TGTGCCAGCAGCTTCGCCAGCGGGAGCGCGCCCTACGAGCAGTACTTC. It yields the protein CASSFASGSAPYEQYF.

This clone was found a few times. The chain carries TRBV11-2 and TRBJ2-7, with 8 bases aligning to TRBD1. The CDR3 sequence is 13 residues long. Per the germline V gene, CDR1 is SGHAT and CDR2 is FQNNGV. Unmatched junction bases numbered 4, after V lost 4 bases and J lost 5 bases. CDR3 bases: TGTGCCAGCAGCTCGGACAGGGAGGACGAGCAGTACTTC. Its protein is CASSSDREDEQYF. The full variable domain, completed using reference TRBV11-2 and TRBJ2-7, is EAGVAQSPRYKIIEKRQSVAFWCNPISGHATLYWYQQILGQGPKLLIQFQNNGVVDDSQLPKDRFSAERLKGVDSTLKIQPAKLEDSAVYLCASSSDREDEQYFGPGTRLTVT.

The chain uses TRBV6-6 and TRBJ1-5; D might be TRBD1 (5 bases). The V end lost 2 bases, the J end lost 7 bases, and 12 bases lay between the germline ends. This CDR3 has 14 residues. Germline loops: CDR1 MNHNY, CDR2 SVGAGI (reference sequence). CDR3 region: CASSYRGEEQPQHF. CDR3 nucleotide sequence: TGTGCCAGCAGTTACCGAGGGGAGGAACAGCCCCAGCATTTT.